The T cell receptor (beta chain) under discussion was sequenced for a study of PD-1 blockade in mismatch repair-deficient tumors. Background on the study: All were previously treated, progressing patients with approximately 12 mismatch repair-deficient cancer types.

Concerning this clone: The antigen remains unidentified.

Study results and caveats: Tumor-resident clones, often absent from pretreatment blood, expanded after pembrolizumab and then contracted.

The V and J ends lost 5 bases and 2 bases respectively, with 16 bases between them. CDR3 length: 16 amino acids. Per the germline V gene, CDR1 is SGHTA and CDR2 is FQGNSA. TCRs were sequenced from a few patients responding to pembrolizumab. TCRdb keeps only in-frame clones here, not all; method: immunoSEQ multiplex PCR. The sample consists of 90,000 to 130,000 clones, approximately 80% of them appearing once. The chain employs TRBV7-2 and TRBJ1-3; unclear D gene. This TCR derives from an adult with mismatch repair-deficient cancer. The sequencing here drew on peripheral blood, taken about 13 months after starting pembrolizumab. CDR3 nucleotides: TGTGCCAGCAGCCCGGAGGGAATTTGGGCTGGAAACACCATATATTTT. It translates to CASSPEGIWAGNTIYF.